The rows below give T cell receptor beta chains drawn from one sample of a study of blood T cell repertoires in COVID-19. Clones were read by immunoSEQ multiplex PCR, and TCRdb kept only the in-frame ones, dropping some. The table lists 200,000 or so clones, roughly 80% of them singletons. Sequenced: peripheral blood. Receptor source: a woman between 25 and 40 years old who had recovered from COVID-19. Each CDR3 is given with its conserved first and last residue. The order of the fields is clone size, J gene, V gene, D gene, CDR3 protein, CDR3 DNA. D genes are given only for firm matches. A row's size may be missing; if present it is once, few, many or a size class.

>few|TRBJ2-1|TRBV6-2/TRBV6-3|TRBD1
CASSNRGLANEQFF
TGTGCCAGCAGTAACAGGGGTTTGGCCAATGAGCAGTTCTTC
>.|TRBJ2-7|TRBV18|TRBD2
CASSGGTSGSNEQYF
TGTGCCAGCTCCGGTGGGACTAGCGGGAGTAACGAGCAGTACTTC
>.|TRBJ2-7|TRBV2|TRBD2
CAGRLAGVYEQYF
TGTGCCGGCAGACTAGCGGGAGTCTACGAGCAGTACTTC
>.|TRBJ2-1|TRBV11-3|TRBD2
CASSLGTSGSNEQFF
TGTGCCAGCAGCTTAGGGACTAGCGGGAGCAATGAGCAGTTCTTC
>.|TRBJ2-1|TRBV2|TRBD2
CASNGLAAIYNEQFF
TGTGCCAGCAATGGACTAGCGGCAATCTACAATGAGCAGTTCTTC
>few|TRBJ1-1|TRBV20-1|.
CSARRGAAFF
TGCAGTGCTCGGAGGGGTGCCGCTTTCTTT
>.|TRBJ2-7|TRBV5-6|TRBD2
CASSLGTGAGGWYEQYF
TGTGCCAGCAGCTTGGGAACAGGAGCGGGAGGTTGGTACGAGCAGTACTTC
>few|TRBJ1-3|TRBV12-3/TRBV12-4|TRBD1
CASMTGTGNTIYF
TGTGCCAGCATGACAGGGACTGGAAACACCATATATTTT
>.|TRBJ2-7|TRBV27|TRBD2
CASSRWREYSYEQYF
TGTGCCAGCAGTCGATGGCGGGAGTATTCCTACGAGCAGTACTTC
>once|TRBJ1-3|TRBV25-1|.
CASSESGGRTGNTIYF
TGTGCCAGCAGTGAATCGGGGGGCAGGACTGGAAACACCATATATTTT
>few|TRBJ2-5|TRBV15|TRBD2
CATSRDTGLAGGGETQYF
TGTGCCACCAGCAGAGATACGGGACTAGCGGGAGGGGGTGAGACCCAGTACTTC
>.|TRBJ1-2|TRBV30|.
CAWARFYGYTF
TGTGCCTGGGCCCGGTTCTATGGCTACACCTTC
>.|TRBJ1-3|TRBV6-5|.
CASSFDGNSGNTIYF
TGTGCCAGCAGTTTCGACGGGAACTCTGGAAACACCATATATTTT
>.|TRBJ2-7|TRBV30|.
CAWSRQGYEQYF
TGTGCCTGGAGTAGGCAGGGCTACGAGCAGTACTTC
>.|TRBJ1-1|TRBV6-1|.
CASSGGHRPGDTEAFF
TGTGCCAGCAGTGGGGGGCACAGGCCCGGGGACACTGAAGCTTTCTTT
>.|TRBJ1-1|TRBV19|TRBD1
CASSIQTGLRAFF
TGTGCCAGTAGTATACAGACAGGGTTGCGAGCTTTCTTT
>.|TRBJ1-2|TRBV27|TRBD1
CASRPGTGERNYGYTF
TGTGCCAGCAGGCCTGGGACAGGGGAGAGGAACTATGGCTACACCTTC
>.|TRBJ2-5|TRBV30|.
CAWSVKGGETQYF
TGTGCCTGGAGTGTAAAGGGGGGGGAGACCCAGTACTTC
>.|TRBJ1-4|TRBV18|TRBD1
CASSPPSGQNEKLFF
TGTGCCAGCTCACCACCCTCGGGACAGAATGAAAAACTGTTTTTT
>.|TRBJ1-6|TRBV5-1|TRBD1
CASSFWDRDNSPLHF
TGCGCCAGCAGCTTTTGGGACAGGGACAATTCACCCCTCCACTTT
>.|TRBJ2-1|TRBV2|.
CATQGLSPYNEQFF
TGTGCCACACAGGGCCTTTCCCCCTACAATGAGCAGTTCTTC
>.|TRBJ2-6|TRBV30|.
CAWSGGDSGANVLTF
TGTGCCTGGAGCGGGGGAGACTCTGGGGCCAACGTCCTGACTTTC
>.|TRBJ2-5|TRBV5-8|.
CASSPFGGGFGETQYF
TGTGCCAGCAGCCCGTTTGGGGGAGGCTTCGGAGAGACCCAGTACTTC
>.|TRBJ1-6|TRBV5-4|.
CASSPGGGTGYNSPLHF
TGTGCCAGCAGCCCCGGCGGGGGGACTGGCTATAATTCACCCCTCCACTTT
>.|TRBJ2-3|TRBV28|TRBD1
CASSLLGQGTDTQYF
TGTGCCAGCAGTTTACTTGGACAGGGAACAGATACGCAGTATTTT
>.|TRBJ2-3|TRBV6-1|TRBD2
CASSESAGGTDTQYF
TGTGCCAGCAGTGAAAGTGCGGGGGGCACAGATACGCAGTATTTT
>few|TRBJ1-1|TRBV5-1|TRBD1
CASSLYTGGTEAFF
TGCGCCAGCAGCTTGTATACAGGGGGCACTGAAGCTTTCTTT
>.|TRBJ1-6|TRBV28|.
CASSPSQGKNSPLHF
TGTGCCAGCAGTCCATCACAGGGAAAGAATTCACCCCTCCACTTT
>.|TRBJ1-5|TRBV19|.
CASSSRGWNNQPQHF
TGTGCCAGTAGTAGCAGGGGTTGGAACAATCAGCCCCAGCATTTT
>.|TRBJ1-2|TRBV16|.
CASSQATLGGYTF
TGTGCCAGCAGCCAAGCCACCCTCGGGGGCTACACCTTC
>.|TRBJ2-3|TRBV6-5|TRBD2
CASRPLGTSGGTQYF
TGTGCCAGCAGGCCATTAGGGACTAGCGGGGGTACGCAGTATTTT
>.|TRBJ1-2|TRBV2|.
CASSELAVVYGYTF
TGTGCCAGCAGTGAACTGGCAGTGGTCTATGGCTACACCTTC
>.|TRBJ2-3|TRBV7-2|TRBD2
CASSLGGLAGTDTQYF
TGTGCCAGCAGCTTAGGGGGACTAGCGGGTACAGATACGCAGTATTTT
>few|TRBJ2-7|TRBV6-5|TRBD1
CASSWALGQGYEQYF
TGTGCCAGCAGTTGGGCGTTGGGACAGGGATACGAGCAGTACTTC
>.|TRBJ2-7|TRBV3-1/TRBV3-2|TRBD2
CASSPRGATPEEQYF
TGTGCCAGCAGCCCGCGGGGGGCAACTCCTGAAGAGCAGTACTTC
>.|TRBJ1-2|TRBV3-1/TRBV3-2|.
CASSQGGVGYGYTF
TGTGCCAGCAGCCAGGGGGGGGTGGGCTATGGCTACACCTTC
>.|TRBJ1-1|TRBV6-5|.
CASSRGLGNTEAFF
TGTGCCAGCAGCCGCGGGTTGGGGAACACTGAAGCTTTCTTT
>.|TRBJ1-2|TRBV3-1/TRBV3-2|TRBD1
CASSQAGQDYGYTF
TGTGCCAGCAGCCAAGCGGGACAGGACTATGGCTACACCTTC
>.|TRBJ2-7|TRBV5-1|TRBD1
CATKTGTESYEQYF
TGCGCCACCAAGACCGGGACAGAGTCCTACGAGCAGTACTTC
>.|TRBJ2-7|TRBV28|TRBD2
CASSSGGTYEQYF
TGTGCCAGCAGCTCGGGGGGGACCTACGAGCAGTACTTC
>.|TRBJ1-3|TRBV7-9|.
CASSTGQIGDTIYF
TGTGCCAGCAGCACAGGACAGATCGGAGACACCATATATTTT
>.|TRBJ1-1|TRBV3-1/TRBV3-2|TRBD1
CASSWDRGRTEAFF
TGTGCCAGCAGCTGGGACAGGGGGCGGACTGAAGCTTTCTTT
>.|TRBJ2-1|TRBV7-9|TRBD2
CASSSPRQAGGPIDEQFF
TGTGCCAGCAGCTCCCCCCGCCAGGCGGGAGGGCCTATTGATGAGCAGTTCTTC
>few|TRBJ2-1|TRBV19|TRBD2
CASSSSGLAGFSYNEQFF
TGTGCCAGTAGTTCCTCAGGACTAGCGGGATTCTCCTACAATGAGCAGTTCTTC
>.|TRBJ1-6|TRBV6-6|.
CASSPGRVRLSYNSPLHF
TGTGCCAGCAGTCCGGGAAGGGTGCGCCTCTCCTATAATTCACCCCTCCACTTT